This T cell receptor beta chain was found in a study of blood T cell repertoires in COVID-19. Study information: The United States, Italy and Spain were the sources of the acute and convalescent COVID-19 samples. Nucleic acid was either cDNA or gDNA, and it came from T cells, B-cell-depleted T cells, or PBMCs.

The authors' processing: Amplification from reference gene primers served as the basis for estimated nucleated cell counts. Assay used: immunoSEQ multiplex PCR; TCRdb lists only in-frame clones, some missing. V, J and clone size are those of that table, while D and trimming were read from the DNA. The data contain tens of thousands of clones, more than 65% of them seen just once; the ten biggest clones take up about 10%. Trimming removed 4 bases from V and 4 bases from J, with 14 bases in between. The length of the CDR3 is 15 residues. Germline loops: CDR1 MNHEY, CDR2 SVGAGI. The source of this sequence is a woman in her fifties or sixties with acute or convalescent COVID-19. The V call is TRBV6-5, the J call TRBJ2-1; TRBD2 is a possible D gene (7 bases). The sample was peripheral blood. CDR3 nucleotides: TGTGCCAGCAGTTTCGGGGGGCCGGAGTACAATGAGCAGTTCTTC. Translation gives CASSFGGPEYNEQFF.